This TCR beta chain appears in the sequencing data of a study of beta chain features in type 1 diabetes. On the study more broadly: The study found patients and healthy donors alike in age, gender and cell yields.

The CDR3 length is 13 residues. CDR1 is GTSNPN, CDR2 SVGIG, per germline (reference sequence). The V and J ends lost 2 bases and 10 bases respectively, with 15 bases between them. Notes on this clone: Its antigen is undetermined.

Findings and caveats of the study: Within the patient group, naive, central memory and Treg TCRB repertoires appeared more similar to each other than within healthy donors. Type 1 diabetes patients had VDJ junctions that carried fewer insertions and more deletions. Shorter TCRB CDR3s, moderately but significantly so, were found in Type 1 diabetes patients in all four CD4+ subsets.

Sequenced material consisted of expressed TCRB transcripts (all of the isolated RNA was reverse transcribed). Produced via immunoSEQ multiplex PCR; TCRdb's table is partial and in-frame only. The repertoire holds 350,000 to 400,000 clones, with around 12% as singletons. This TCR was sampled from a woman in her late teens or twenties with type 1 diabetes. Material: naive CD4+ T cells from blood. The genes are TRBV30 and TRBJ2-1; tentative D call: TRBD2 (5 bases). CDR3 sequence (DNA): TGTGCCTGGAGTCGGTCCTTCACGGGGGAGCAGTTCTTC. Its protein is CAWSRSFTGEQFF.